This TCR beta chain was identified during a study of T cell repertoires in cytomegalovirus infection (dated by TCRdb to between 2018 and 2020). Regarding the study in general: Alongside well-studied HLA-B-restricted epitopes, the peptide stimulations were aimed at recently identified HLA-C-restricted CMV epitopes, whose presentation resists viral immunomodulation. Because public TCR beta signatures pointed to carriage of CMV infection together with the matching HLA type, the HLA type of each donor mattered for the analysis.

About this clonotype itself: The target of this receptor is not known. Relative to the germline gene, one junction end is altered; a read error may explain this.

These reads were obtained on an Illumina HiSeq 1500. TCRdb redid the processing of the public reads, applying fastp at Q25 and MiXCR, and retained in-frame beta chains. Rows are unified per CDR3 protein, each entry keeping the most common DNA and genes. This sample lists around 800,000 distinct CDR3 sequences; about 31% were detected once. 9.5% to 15% of the sample rests with the top ten. Overall study results and their limits: Cumulative frequency of public TCR beta family members discriminated carriers of CMV infection plus the relevant HLA type in this cohort and an independent roughly 350-donor cohort. The ex vivo response was dominated by HLA-C-restricted CMV-specific TCR beta clonotypes, which also provided the single most frequent clonotype in two of eight donors.

Reading the label with the study, this specimen's treatment or condition is: in vitro stimulation with specific CMV peptide epitopes to enrich CMV-specific T cells. Sample: cultured CD8+ T cells from PBMCs, taken from culture after CMV antigen stimulation. The receptor was isolated from a human donor in good health (CMV status not recorded). Some clones in this sample may be carry-over from other donors' samples.

The CDR3 is CVSSLAFDRGGPEAFF. The DNA sequence reads TGTGTCAGCAGCTTAGCATTTGACAGGGGAGGCCCTGAAGCTTTCTTT. The rearranged chain carries TRBV7-9 and TRBJ1-1; TRBD1 lines up with 8 middle nucleotides. CDR1 and CDR2 (SEHNR, FQNEAQ) derive from the germline V gene (reference sequence). The CDR3 measures 16 amino acids from cysteine to phenylalanine. Of all the DNA, just the CDR3 is kept, 48 bases in frame from base 1.